This T cell receptor (beta chain) came from a study of resident and recirculating memory T cells in vitiligo (dated by TCRdb to the late 2010s). Context from the whole study: For TCR beta sequencing, each of a few stable vitiligo patients provided PBMCs and epidermis from shave biopsies taken at two lesional sites and two nonlesional sites. Without cell sorting, samples were homogenized immediately before genomic DNA was extracted using the Qiagen DNeasy Blood & Tissue Kit. Human TCR beta sequencing was used to test whether specific clones in lesional vitiligo skin differed from clones in nonlesional skin and blood. The full study reports these points: Because TCR sequences were not shared across biopsy sites or across patients, the findings suggest that different lesions are infiltrated by different T cell clones, a pattern described as private specificity. No single dominant TCR clone was found, and clonality differed from one vitiligo lesion to another. Overlap and correlation analysis found no significant repertoire overlap between any two biopsies, even biopsies from the same patient, apart from each lesion compared with itself. Mechanistic studies in the future are needed to assess how much the detected T cell clones and the human Trm pools versus Tcm pools each contribute.

This clone was detected once. The antigen it binds to is not known. Per-nucleotide qualities are absent, and no much larger clonotype sits a single base away. A patient's vitiligo counted as stable when the lesions had not changed at all during the previous 6 months. For classification as stable, the absence of confetti depigmentation, a clinical sign of active vitiligo, was additionally required. Patients who had been treated within the previous three months were excluded. Ficoll density gradient centrifugation was used to isolate PBMCs from heparinized blood, after which the PBMCs were flash-frozen. TCR beta chains were amplified from genomic DNA using the immunoSEQ hsTCRB kit. TCR beta libraries were sequenced on an Illumina MiSeq instrument by the immunoSEQ service. Per the original workflow: Analysis of the repertoire data was performed with the immunoSEQ Analyzer. TCRdb stores this immuneACCESS table with in-frame sequences only. Part of the clones is absent; in the studies checked, under half of the shortfall reflects unresolved V genes, and no reason is known for the rest. That table supplies the V and J calls and clone size; D and trimming were determined from the DNA. This sample has around 70,000 clones in its table, and 90% to 95% of those were observed once. 4.9% of the sample is taken by the ten largest.

From cysteine to phenylalanine, the CDR3 is 14 amino acids long. The CDR3 DNA has 42 bases and is translated from base 1. CDR1 and CDR2 are drawn from the germline V gene: SNHLY, FYNNEI. The V end loses 6 bases and the J end loses 0 bases, and a stretch of 11 bases separates them. Here the chain combines TRBV2 and TRBJ1-2; TRBD1 is possibly the D segment (6 matching bases). The sample consisted of blood. The source is a male donor with vitiligo. The CDR3 protein sequence reads: CASRADSPNYGYTF. The sequenced DNA is TGTGCCAGCAGGGCGGACAGTCCTAACTATGGCTACACCTTC.